Shown below are 10 T cell receptor beta chains from a single sample sequenced in a study of T cell clonality in common variable immunodeficiency (dated by TCRdb to about 2015). Libraries were built with the immunoSEQ multiplex PCR assay. The table was pulled from immuneACCESS by TCRdb, which kept in-frame rearrangements only. Such tables lose some clones; where checked, under half of the loss comes from unresolved V genes, and the rest has no known cause. The table shows about 81,000 clones here, with no singletons. Around 0.87% of the sample belongs to the ten largest clones. Sample: peripheral blood mononuclear cells. These receptors were obtained from a person aged 18-70 years in good health.

This clone was seen many times. The observed sequence ends 3 residues before the CDR3 terminus, with the missing tail filled in from the germline J gene. The rearrangement links TRBV5-1 to TRBJ2-1, with 8 nucleotides matching TRBD2. The V gene end was trimmed by 4 bases and the J gene end by 4 bases; junction bases not matched to a gene: 10. CDR1 SGHRS and CDR2 YFSETQ come from the germline V gene. The CDR3 is made up of 16 amino acids. This CDR3 is CASSRVLAGPYNEQFF. CDR3 bases read: TGCGCCAGCAGCCGAGTCCTAGCGGGCCCTTACAATGAG.

The sample holds many counts of this clone. The read ends 3 residues shy of where the CDR3 ends; the end is completed using the germline J gene. The gene calls are TRBV11-2 and TRBJ2-7; TRBD1 aligns across 9 bases. The V gene's germline CDR1 is SGHAT and CDR2 FQNNGV. J gave up 4 bases and V 4 bases, and 8 bases lay outside the gene matches. This CDR3 comprises 15 residues. CDR3 DNA, as far as it was read: TGTGCCAGCAGCTCCAGCGGACAGGGGTTTTACGAG. Translating gives CASSSSGQGFYE. The full CDR3 sequence reads CASSSSGQGFYEQYF.

This clone was seen at least ten times. With the read ending 3 residues before the CDR3 end, the germline J gene is used to fill in that end. The J gene is TRBJ1-2, the V gene TRBV5-5; D perhaps matches TRBD1 (5 bases). Germline assignment: CDR1 SGHKS and CDR2 YYEKEE (reference sequence). V lost 9 bases, J lost 2 bases, and 14 bases lay in between. There are 13 residues in the CDR3. The part of the CDR3 DNA that was read is TGTGCCACGGGGGGGGGAGAGAACTATGGC. This gives the protein CATGGGENYG. In full, the CDR3 reads CATGGGENYGYTF.

This clone was detected ten times or more. The read is 3 residues too short to cover the CDR3 end, so that end is filled in from the germline J gene. J is TRBJ2-3 and V is TRBV7-9; D might be TRBD2 (7 bases). In germline, CDR1 is SEHNR, CDR2 FQNEAQ (reference sequence). There are 15 residues in the CDR3. V dropped 2 bases and J dropped 6 bases, with 15 bases sitting between them. The DNA read from the CDR3 is TGTGCCAGCAGCTTATGGGGGGGGGCAGCCGATACG. Its translation is CASSLWGGAADT. The entire CDR3 is CASSLWGGAADTQYF.

Many counts were recorded for this clone. The read halts 3 residues ahead of the CDR3 end, with the missing end drawn from the germline J gene. The genes are TRBV20-1 and TRBJ2-3; TRBD1 or TRBD2 may be the D gene (6 bases each). The CDR3 has 14 residues. Looked up from germline, CDR1 is DFQATT and CDR2 is SNEGSKA (reference sequence). Trimming cost V 6 bases and J 6 bases, with 19 bases left between them. The CDR3 loop is CSAPQGGNWDTQYF. CDR3 DNA, as far as it was read: TGCAGTGCCCCACAGGGAGGCAACTGGGATACG.

This clone was seen ten or more times. The CDR3 end lies 3 residues beyond the end of the read and is filled in from the germline J gene. The V call is TRBV18, the J call TRBJ2-3; 10 nucleotides align to TRBD1. J was trimmed by 1 base and V by 2 bases; bases with no gene match: 3. The CDR3 is 16 amino acids. The germline V gene encodes CDR1 KGHSH and CDR2 LQKENI. The CDR3 reads CASSPSGTGGTDTQYF. The CDR3 DNA, read in part, is TGTGCCAGCTCACCATCCGGGACAGGGGGCACAGATACG.

About this clone: The CDR3 is cut off 3 residues early in the read; its end comes from the germline J gene. The gene calls are TRBV20-1 and TRBJ1-1; maybe TRBD1 (5 bases). The V gene lost 2 bases and the J gene lost 5 bases, with 15 bases spanning the gap. The CDR3 spans 14 residues. Looked up from germline, CDR1 is DFQATT and CDR2 is SNEGSKA (reference sequence). The CDR3 DNA, read in part, is TGCAGTGCTAGATTTCGTCGGGGGGGGACTGAA. The encoded protein is CSARFRRGGTE. The entire CDR3 protein is CSARFRRGGTEAFF.

A remark on this clone: The read stops 3 residues short of the end of the CDR3; the missing end is completed from the germline J gene. This chain joins TRBV7-2 and TRBJ2-3; D uncertain. Germline lookup yields CDR1 SGHTA and CDR2 FQGNSA. The CDR3 consists of 14 residues. Trimming pared 2 bases from V and 4 bases from J, leaving 10 bases between. Incomplete CDR3 DNA: TGTGCCAGCAGCTTACATGGTCGGGCAGATACG. The encoded protein is CASSLHGRADT. Given in full, the CDR3 is CASSLHGRADTQYF. The full variable domain, its missing parts supplied by reference TRBV7-2 and TRBJ2-3, is GAGVSQSPSNKVTEKGKDVELRCDPISGHTALYWYRQSLGQGLEFLIYFQGNSAPDKSGLPSDRFSAERTGGSVSTLTIQRTQQEDSAVYLCASSLHGRADTQYFGPGTRLTVL.

This clone was seen ten or more times. The read ends 3 residues early relative to the CDR3; the germline J gene fills the gap. The chain couples TRBV29-1 to TRBJ2-2; possibly TRBD1 for D (5 bases). The CDR3 sequence is 14 residues long. The V gene's germline CDR1 is SQVTM and CDR2 ANQGSEA. The V end was cut by 3 bases, the J end by 7 bases, with 15 bases between. The DNA read from the CDR3 is TGCAGCGTTGAGAGCAGGGTTTTCGTCGGGGAG. Protein sequence: CSVESRVFVGE. The whole CDR3 sequence reads CSVESRVFVGELFF.

This clone was counted a few times. The read ends 3 residues before the CDR3 terminus; that terminus is restored from the germline J gene. The chain uses TRBV19 and TRBJ1-1; no clear D. Germline CDR1 reads LNHDA; CDR2 reads SQIVND (reference sequence). V gave up 6 bases and J gave up 0 bases, with 14 bases separating them. The CDR3 covers 15 residues. CDR3 DNA, as far as it was read: TGTGCCAGTAGGACTGCGGGATCTTTGAACACTGAA. Its translation: CASRTAGSLNTE. From start to end, the CDR3 is CASRTAGSLNTEAFF.